Included here is one T cell receptor (beta chain) sequence, with context. This entry is derived from a study of blood T cell repertoires in COVID-19. Whole-study context: Both acute and convalescent COVID-19 samples were obtained from the United States, Italy and Spain. Sources were T cells, B-cell-depleted T cells, or PBMCs; the material itself was cDNA or gDNA.

In the original workflow: Reference gene primers were amplified, and this amplification served to estimate nucleated cell counts. TCRdb's copy holds only in-frame clones and misses some; the assay was immunoSEQ multiplex PCR. V, J and clone size were drawn from that table, and D and trimming were deduced from the DNA. The sample contains hundreds of thousands of clones, approximately 86% of which appear only once. V lost 2 bases, J lost 5 bases, and 13 bases lay in between. The length of the CDR3 is 14 residues. CDR1 GTSNPN and CDR2 SVGIG come from the germline V gene (reference sequence). This sequence was found in a man between 65 and 85 years old with acute or convalescent COVID-19. Input material: peripheral blood. J is TRBJ1-5 and V is TRBV30; maybe TRBD1 (6 bases). The chain's CDR3 is CAWSRGGGDQPQHF. The CDR3 coding sequence is TGTGCCTGGAGTAGAGGGGGGGGCGATCAGCCCCAGCATTTT.